This T cell receptor beta chain appears in the sequencing data of a study of Ad26.COV2.S vaccination and SARS-CoV-2 variants. Overall study results and limits: Researchers reported similar non-spike TCR breadth in vaccine and placebo recipients. The analyses of TCR breadth and depth may have understated the size of total T cell responses. Recipients given vaccine exceeded placebo recipients in spike-specific TCR breadth.

Concerning this clone: Its antigen remains unknown.

TCRdb's table, derived via immunoSEQ multiplex PCR, lists solely in-frame clones and lacks some. The sample contains 75,000 to 100,000 clones, less than 85% of which appear only once. The CDR3 is 16 amino acids. J gave up 2 bases and V 1 base, and 5 bases lay outside the gene matches. The germline V gene has CDR1 SGDLS and CDR2 YYNGEE. The chain uses TRBV9 and TRBJ2-3, with 9 bases that match TRBD1. The TCR was taken from a human donor who had recovered from COVID-19. The sample consisted of peripheral blood, taken after recovery from COVID-19. The DNA for the CDR3 is TGTGCCAGCAGCGTATATAGGGACAGGGACACAGATACGCAGTATTTT. It translates to CASSVYRDRDTDTQYF. Full variable domain (outside the CDR3, taken from reference TRBV9 and TRBJ2-3): DSGVTQTPKHLITATGQRVTLRCSPRSGDLSVYWYQQSLDQGLQFLIQYYNGEERAKGNILERFSAQQFPDLHSELNLSSLELGDSALYFCASSVYRDRDTDTQYFGPGTRLTVL.